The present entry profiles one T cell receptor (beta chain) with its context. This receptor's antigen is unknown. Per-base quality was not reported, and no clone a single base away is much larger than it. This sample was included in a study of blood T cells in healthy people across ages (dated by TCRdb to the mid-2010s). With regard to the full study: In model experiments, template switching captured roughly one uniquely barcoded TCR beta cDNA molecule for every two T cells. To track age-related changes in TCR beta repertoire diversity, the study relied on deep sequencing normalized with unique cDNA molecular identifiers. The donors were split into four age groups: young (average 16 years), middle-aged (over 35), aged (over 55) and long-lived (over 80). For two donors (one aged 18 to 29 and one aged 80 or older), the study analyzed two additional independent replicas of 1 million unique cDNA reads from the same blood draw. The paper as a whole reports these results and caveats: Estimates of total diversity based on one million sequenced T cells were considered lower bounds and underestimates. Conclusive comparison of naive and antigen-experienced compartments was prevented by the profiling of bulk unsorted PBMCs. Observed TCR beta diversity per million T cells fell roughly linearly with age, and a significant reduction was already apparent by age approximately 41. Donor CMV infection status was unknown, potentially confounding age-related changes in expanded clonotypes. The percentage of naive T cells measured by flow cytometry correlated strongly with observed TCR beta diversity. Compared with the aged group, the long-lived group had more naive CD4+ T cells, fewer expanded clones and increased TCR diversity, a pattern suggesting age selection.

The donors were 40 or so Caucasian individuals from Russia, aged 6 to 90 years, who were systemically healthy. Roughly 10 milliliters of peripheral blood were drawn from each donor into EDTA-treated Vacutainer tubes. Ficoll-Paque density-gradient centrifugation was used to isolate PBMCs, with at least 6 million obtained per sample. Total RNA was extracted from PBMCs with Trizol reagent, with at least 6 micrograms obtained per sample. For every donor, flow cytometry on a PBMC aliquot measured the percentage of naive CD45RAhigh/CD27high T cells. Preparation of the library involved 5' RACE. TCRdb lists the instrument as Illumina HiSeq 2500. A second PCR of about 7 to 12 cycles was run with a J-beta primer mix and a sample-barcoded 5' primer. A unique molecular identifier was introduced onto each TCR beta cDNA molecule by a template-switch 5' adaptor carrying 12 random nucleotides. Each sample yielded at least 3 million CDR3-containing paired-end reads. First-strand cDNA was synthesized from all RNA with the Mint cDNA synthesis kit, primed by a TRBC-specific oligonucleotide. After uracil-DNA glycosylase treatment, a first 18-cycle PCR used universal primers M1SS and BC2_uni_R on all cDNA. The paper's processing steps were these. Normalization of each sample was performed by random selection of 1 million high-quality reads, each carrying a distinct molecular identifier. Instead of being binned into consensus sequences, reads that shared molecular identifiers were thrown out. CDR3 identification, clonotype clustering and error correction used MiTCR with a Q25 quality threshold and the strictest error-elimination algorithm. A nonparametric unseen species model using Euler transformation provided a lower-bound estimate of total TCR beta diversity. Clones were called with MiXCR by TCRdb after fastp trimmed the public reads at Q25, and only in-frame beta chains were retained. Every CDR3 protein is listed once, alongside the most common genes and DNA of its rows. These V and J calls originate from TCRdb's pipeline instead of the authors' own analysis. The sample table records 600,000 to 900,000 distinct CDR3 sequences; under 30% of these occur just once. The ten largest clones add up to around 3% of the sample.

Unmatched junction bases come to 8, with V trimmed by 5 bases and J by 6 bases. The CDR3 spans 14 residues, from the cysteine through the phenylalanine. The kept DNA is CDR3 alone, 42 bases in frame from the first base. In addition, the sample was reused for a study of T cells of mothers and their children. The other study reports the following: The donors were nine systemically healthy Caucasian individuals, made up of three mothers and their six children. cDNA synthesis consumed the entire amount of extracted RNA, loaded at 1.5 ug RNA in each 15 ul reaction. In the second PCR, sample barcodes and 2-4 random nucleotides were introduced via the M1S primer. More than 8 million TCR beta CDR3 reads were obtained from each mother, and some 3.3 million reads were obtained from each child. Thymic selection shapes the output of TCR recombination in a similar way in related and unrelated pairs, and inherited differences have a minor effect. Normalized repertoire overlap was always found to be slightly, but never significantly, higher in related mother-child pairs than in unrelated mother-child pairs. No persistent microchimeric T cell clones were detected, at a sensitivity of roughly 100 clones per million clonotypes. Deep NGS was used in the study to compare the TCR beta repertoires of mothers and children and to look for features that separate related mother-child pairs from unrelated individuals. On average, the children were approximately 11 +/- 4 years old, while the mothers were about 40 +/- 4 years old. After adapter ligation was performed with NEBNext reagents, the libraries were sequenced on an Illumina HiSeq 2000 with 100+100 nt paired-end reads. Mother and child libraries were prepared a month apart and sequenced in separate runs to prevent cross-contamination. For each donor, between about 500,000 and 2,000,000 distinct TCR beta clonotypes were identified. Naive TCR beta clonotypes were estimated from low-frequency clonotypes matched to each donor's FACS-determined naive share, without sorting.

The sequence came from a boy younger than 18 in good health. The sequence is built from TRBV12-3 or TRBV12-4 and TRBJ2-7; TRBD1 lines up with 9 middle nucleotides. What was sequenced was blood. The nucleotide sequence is TGTGCCAGCAGTATCACCGGGGACAGGGTCGAGCAGTACTTC. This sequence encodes CASSITGDRVEQYF.